A selection of T cell receptor beta chains follows, all from one sample in a study of blood T cell repertoires in COVID-19. TCRdb's copy holds only in-frame clones and misses some; the assay was immunoSEQ multiplex PCR. In the table there are some 300,000 clones, around 84% of which are singletons. Sequenced sample: PBMCs or T cells enriched from blood (not recorded which). The receptors originated from a man aged 30 to 45 who had recovered from COVID-19. The CDR3 runs from the conserved cysteine through the conserved F or W. The order of the fields is clone size, J gene, V gene, D gene, CDR3 DNA, CDR3 protein. The D gene is left open where the match is weak. Where a row states a size, it is once, few, many or the class of an expanded clone; other rows omit it.

size: once
J: TRBJ2-3
V: TRBV21-1
D: -
DNA: TGTGCCAGCAGCCCTTTGGGCAGGATCACAGATACGCAGTATTTT
CDR3: CASSPLGRITDTQYF

size: -
J: TRBJ2-7
V: TRBV12-3/TRBV12-4
D: -
DNA: TGTGCCAGCACAGCGGATTTCCCCTACGAGCAGTACTTC
CDR3: CASTADFPYEQYF

size: -
J: TRBJ1-1
V: TRBV30
D: -
DNA: TGTGCCTGGAGTGTGGTCCCCCCCAGCACTGAAGCTTTCTTT
CDR3: CAWSVVPPSTEAFF

size: -
J: TRBJ1-5
V: TRBV5-6
D: TRBD1
DNA: TGTGCCAGCAGCTCGGGACAGTATATCAATCAGCCCCAGCATTTT
CDR3: CASSSGQYINQPQHF

size: -
J: TRBJ1-5
V: TRBV12-3/TRBV12-4
D: -
DNA: TGTGCCAGCAGTCCGGGGGGGCAGCAGCCCCAGCATTTT
CDR3: CASSPGGQQPQHF

size: -
J: TRBJ2-6
V: TRBV11-3
D: TRBD2
DNA: TGTGCCCGCTGCCCTTGGGGGGGGTGGGGGGGTTCTGGGGCCAACGTCCTGACTTTC
CDR3: CARCPWGGWGGSGANVLTF

size: -
J: TRBJ2-5
V: TRBV5-5
D: -
DNA: TGTGCCAGCAGCCCACGCGCTGAAGAGACCCAGTACTTC
CDR3: CASSPRAEETQYF

size: -
J: TRBJ2-3
V: TRBV24-1
D: TRBD1
DNA: TGTGCCACCAGTGACCCGACAGGGAAAATAGATACGCAGTATTTT
CDR3: CATSDPTGKIDTQYF

size: -
J: TRBJ2-2
V: TRBV4-1
D: -
DNA: TGCGCCAGCAGCCCGACCCAAGGGGGCACCGGGGAGCTGTTTTTT
CDR3: CASSPTQGGTGELFF

size: once
J: TRBJ1-1
V: TRBV11-3
D: -
DNA: TGTGCCAGCAGCTTAGGGTACCAGGGCGCCCTCGCTGAAGCTTTCTTT
CDR3: CASSLGYQGALAEAFF

size: -
J: TRBJ2-3
V: TRBV28
D: -
DNA: TGTGCCAGCAGTCTAACAGGGGGGGGGCAAGATACGCAGTATTTT
CDR3: CASSLTGGGQDTQYF

size: -
J: TRBJ1-1
V: TRBV5-1
D: TRBD1
DNA: TGCGCCAGCAGAGTTTTGCAGGAACAGGGGACTGAAGCTTTCTTT
CDR3: CASRVLQEQGTEAFF

size: -
J: TRBJ1-5
V: TRBV2
D: -
DNA: TGTGCCAGCAAGGGACTGGGCCGGAATCAGCCCCAGCATTTT
CDR3: CASKGLGRNQPQHF

size: -
J: TRBJ2-2
V: TRBV9
D: -
DNA: TGTGCCAGCAGCCCTCGTGGTACTGCCTATAACACCGGGGAGCTGTTTTTT
CDR3: CASSPRGTAYNTGELFF

size: -
J: TRBJ1-5
V: TRBV28
D: -
DNA: TGTGCCAGCAGTTCGTGGACGGGAGGAGCTCAGCCCCAGCATTTT
CDR3: CASSSWTGGAQPQHF

size: -
J: TRBJ2-7
V: TRBV2
D: -
DNA: TGTGCCAGCAGGAGTAGGGGTATGCGACCCTCACAGTACTTC
CDR3: CASRSRGMRPSQYF

size: -
J: TRBJ1-1
V: TRBV10-2
D: TRBD1
DNA: TGCGCCAGCAGAAGACTTAGGGGGCCCGACACTGAAGCTTTCTTT
CDR3: CASRRLRGPDTEAFF

size: -
J: TRBJ2-3
V: TRBV6-5
D: TRBD1
DNA: TGTGCCAGCAGTTCCCGGACAGGGGGAACAGATACGCAGTATTTT
CDR3: CASSSRTGGTDTQYF

size: -
J: TRBJ2-1
V: TRBV27
D: TRBD2
DNA: TGTGCCAGCAGTTTATGGGGCGGGGGGGTTAGCAATGAGCAGTTCTTC
CDR3: CASSLWGGGVSNEQFF

size: -
J: TRBJ2-4
V: TRBV10-2
D: -
DNA: TGCGCCAGCAGTGAGACTAGCCGGGCCAAAAACATTCAGTACTTC
CDR3: CASSETSRAKNIQYF

size: -
J: TRBJ1-2
V: TRBV9
D: -
DNA: TGTGCCAGCAGCGTATTAGCCCTCGCGGGGGATGGCTACACCTTC
CDR3: CASSVLALAGDGYTF

size: -
J: TRBJ1-1
V: TRBV27
D: -
DNA: TGTGCCAGCAGTTTCACGGGGGGCACTGAAGCTTTCTTT
CDR3: CASSFTGGTEAFF

size: few
J: TRBJ1-1
V: TRBV3-1/TRBV3-2
D: -
DNA: TGTGCCAGCAGCCAGTCTCAGGGATCTCGAGCTTTCTTT
CDR3: CASSQSQGSRAFF

size: -
J: TRBJ1-3
V: TRBV18
D: -
DNA: TGTGCCAGCTCACCACCGTCAAACTCTGGAAACACCATATATTTT
CDR3: CASSPPSNSGNTIYF

size: -
J: TRBJ2-5
V: TRBV7-8
D: -
DNA: TGTGCCAGCAGCTTGTACGCTTCTCAGAACCAAGAGACCCAGTACTTC
CDR3: CASSLYASQNQETQYF

size: few
J: TRBJ1-1
V: TRBV6-5
D: -
DNA: TGTGCCAGCAGTTCTTCTTTTAGACAGTATCGAGCTTTCTTT
CDR3: CASSSSFRQYRAFF

size: -
J: TRBJ1-1
V: TRBV7-8
D: -
DNA: TGTGCCAGCAGCTTATTAGTAGGGGATTCTTCGAACACTGAAGCTTTCTTT
CDR3: CASSLLVGDSSNTEAFF

size: -
J: TRBJ2-1
V: TRBV19
D: TRBD1
DNA: TGTGCCAGTAGCCTGGGGACAGGTTTATACAATGAGCAGTTCTTC
CDR3: CASSLGTGLYNEQFF

size: -
J: TRBJ1-6
V: TRBV6-5
D: TRBD1
DNA: TGTGCCAGCAGTTACACCCGACAGGGAATGTCCCCCCTCCACTTT
CDR3: CASSYTRQGMSPLHF

size: -
J: TRBJ2-1
V: TRBV7-2
D: TRBD2
DNA: TGTGCCAGCAGCCCTCGACTAGCGGGAGTTGGGTCTAATGAGCAGTTCTTC
CDR3: CASSPRLAGVGSNEQFF

size: once
J: TRBJ2-1
V: TRBV18
D: TRBD2
DNA: TGTGCCAGCTCACCGGGACTAGCGGGAGACTGGTTCTTC
CDR3: CASSPGLAGDWFF

size: -
J: TRBJ1-1
V: TRBV11-2
D: -
DNA: TGTGCCAGCAGCTTAAATTTGCCAGGCGCGGGGGCTGAAGCTTTCTTT
CDR3: CASSLNLPGAGAEAFF

size: -
J: TRBJ1-4
V: TRBV15
D: -
DNA: TGTGCCACCAGCAGAGTTGGAACGGGTAATGAAAAACTGTTTTTT
CDR3: CATSRVGTGNEKLFF

size: -
J: TRBJ1-4
V: TRBV27
D: TRBD1
DNA: TGTGCCAGCAGTTTTTACCCCTGGGACAGGAATGAAAAACTGTTTTTT
CDR3: CASSFYPWDRNEKLFF

size: -
J: TRBJ2-1
V: TRBV6-2/TRBV6-3
D: TRBD1
DNA: TGTGCCAGCAGTTACTACCCCGGGACAGCCCAAAATGAGCAGTTCTTC
CDR3: CASSYYPGTAQNEQFF

size: -
J: TRBJ1-1
V: TRBV19
D: TRBD1
DNA: TGTGCCAGTAGATCCGGGACAGGCGTTAATGAAGCTTTCTTT
CDR3: CASRSGTGVNEAFF

size: -
J: TRBJ2-7
V: TRBV25-1
D: TRBD1
DNA: TGTGCCAGCAGTGAAACCGGGACAGGGTCCGAGCAGTACTTC
CDR3: CASSETGTGSEQYF

size: -
J: TRBJ1-6
V: TRBV5-1
D: -
DNA: TGCGCCAGCAGCTTGGGCAGGTTTAATTCACCCCTCCACTTT
CDR3: CASSLGRFNSPLHF

size: once
J: TRBJ1-1
V: TRBV25-1
D: -
DNA: TGTGCCAGCAGTGATTTACAGAATATGAACACTGAAGCTTTCTTT
CDR3: CASSDLQNMNTEAFF

size: -
J: TRBJ2-7
V: TRBV4-1
D: TRBD2
DNA: TGCGCCAGCAGCCGTGTTTGGGGGGGTACCTACGAGCAGTACTTC
CDR3: CASSRVWGGTYEQYF

size: -
J: TRBJ2-7
V: TRBV5-1
D: TRBD2
DNA: TGCGCCAGCAGCCCCTCGACCGGGACTAGTGTTTACGAGCAGTACTTC
CDR3: CASSPSTGTSVYEQYF

size: -
J: TRBJ2-3
V: TRBV11-2
D: -
DNA: TGTGCCAGCAGCCCGCGACGGGTTAGCACAGATACGCAGTATTTT
CDR3: CASSPRRVSTDTQYF

size: -
J: TRBJ2-7
V: TRBV12-3/TRBV12-4
D: -
DNA: TGTGCCAGCAGGCAGGGATCAACCTACGAGCAGTACTTC
CDR3: CASRQGSTYEQYF

size: -
J: TRBJ2-7
V: TRBV9
D: TRBD2
DNA: TGTGCCAGCAGCCCGGGACTAGCGGGGGACGAGCAGTACTTC
CDR3: CASSPGLAGDEQYF

size: -
J: TRBJ1-2
V: TRBV10-3
D: -
DNA: TGTGCCATCACGTCCGGGTCGGAGGGCTACACCTTC
CDR3: CAITSGSEGYTF

size: -
J: TRBJ2-2
V: TRBV5-1
D: -
DNA: TGCGCCAGCAGCTTGGGTGGACAAGGTCGGGCCGGGGAGCTGTTTTTT
CDR3: CASSLGGQGRAGELFF

size: -
J: TRBJ2-1
V: TRBV10-1
D: -
DNA: TGCGCCAGCATTGCGGTATATGAGCAGTTCTTC
CDR3: CASIAVYEQFF

size: once
J: TRBJ1-5
V: TRBV25-1
D: -
DNA: TGTGCCAGCAGTGACCCCGGGTCTGGCAATCAGCCCCAGCATTTT
CDR3: CASSDPGSGNQPQHF

size: once
J: TRBJ2-1
V: TRBV5-1
D: TRBD1
DNA: TGCGCCAGCAGCACCGGACAGGGGTTAATTTTGGATGAGCAGTTCTTC
CDR3: CASSTGQGLILDEQFF

size: -
J: TRBJ2-1
V: TRBV5-1
D: -
DNA: TGCGCCAGCAGCTTGGGAGGGTCTAATGAGCAGTTCTTC
CDR3: CASSLGGSNEQFF

size: -
J: TRBJ2-2
V: TRBV27
D: -
DNA: TGTGCCAGCAGTCTACGGTCGAACACCGGGGAGCTGTTTTTT
CDR3: CASSLRSNTGELFF

size: -
J: TRBJ1-6
V: TRBV6-5
D: -
DNA: TGTGCCAGCAGTTACACACATCCTCAGAATTCACCCCTCCACTTT
CDR3: CASSYTHPQNSPLHF

size: -
J: TRBJ2-7
V: TRBV6-2/TRBV6-3
D: TRBD2
DNA: TGTGCCAGCAGCCCCCGGACCCGGGGGGGCCCCTACGAGCAGTACTTC
CDR3: CASSPRTRGGPYEQYF